This T cell receptor beta chain emerged from a study of blood T cell repertoires in COVID-19. On the study more broadly: The origin of the acute and convalescent COVID-19 samples was the United States, Italy and Spain. T cells, B-cell-depleted T cells, or PBMCs provided the cDNA or gDNA that served as material.

In germline, CDR1 is SGHTA, CDR2 FQGNSA. The V segment lost 3 bases and the J segment 3 bases; nucleotides outside the gene matches: 3. The CDR3 covers 16 residues. Per the original methods: Counts of nucleated cells, estimated from reference gene primer amplification, were obtained. TCRdb keeps only in-frame clones here, not all; method: immunoSEQ multiplex PCR. The V and J calls and clone size were taken over from that table, and D and trimming were inferred from the DNA. This table holds 90,000 to 100,000 clones, 82% found once. This TCR was sampled from a man between 65 and 80 years old with acute or convalescent COVID-19. Sequenced sample: peripheral blood. The V call is TRBV7-2, the J call TRBJ1-6; 9 bases map to TRBD1. DNA of the CDR3: TGTGCCAGCAGCTTCACAGGGGGCCTCTATAATTCACCCCTCCACTTT. Its translation is CASSFTGGLYNSPLHF.